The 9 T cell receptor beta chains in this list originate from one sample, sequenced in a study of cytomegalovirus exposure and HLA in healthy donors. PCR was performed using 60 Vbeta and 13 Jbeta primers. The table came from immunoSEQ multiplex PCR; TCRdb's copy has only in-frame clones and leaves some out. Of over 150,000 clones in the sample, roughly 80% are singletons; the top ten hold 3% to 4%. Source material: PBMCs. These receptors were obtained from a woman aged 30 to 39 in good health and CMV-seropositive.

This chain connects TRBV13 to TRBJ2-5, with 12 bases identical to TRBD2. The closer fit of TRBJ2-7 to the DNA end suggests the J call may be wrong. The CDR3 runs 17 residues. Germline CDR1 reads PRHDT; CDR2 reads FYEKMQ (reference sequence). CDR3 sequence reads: CASSPPTSGSSAYEQYF. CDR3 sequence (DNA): TGTGCCAGCAGCCCTCCGACTAGCGGGAGTTCTGCCTACGAGCAGTACTTC.

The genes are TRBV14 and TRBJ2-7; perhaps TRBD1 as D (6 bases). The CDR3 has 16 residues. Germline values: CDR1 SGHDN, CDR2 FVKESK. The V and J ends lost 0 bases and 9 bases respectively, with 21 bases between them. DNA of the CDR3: TGTGCCAGCAGCCAAGAGCTACAGGGATGGCCCCTCGGGCAGTACTTC. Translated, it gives CASSQELQGWPLGQYF.

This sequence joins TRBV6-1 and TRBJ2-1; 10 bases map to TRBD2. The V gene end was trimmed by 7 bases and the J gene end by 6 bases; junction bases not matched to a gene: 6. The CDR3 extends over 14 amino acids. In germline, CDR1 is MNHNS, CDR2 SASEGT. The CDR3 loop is CASTGLALTNEQFF. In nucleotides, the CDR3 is TGTGCCAGCACGGGACTAGCGCTGACCAATGAGCAGTTCTTC.

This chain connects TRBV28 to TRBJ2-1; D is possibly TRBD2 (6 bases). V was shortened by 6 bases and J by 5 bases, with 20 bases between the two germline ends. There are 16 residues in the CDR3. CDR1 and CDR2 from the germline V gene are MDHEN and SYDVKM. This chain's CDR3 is CASRERGIRGNNEQFF. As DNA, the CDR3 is TGTGCCAGCAGGGAACGGGGGATAAGAGGGAACAATGAGCAGTTCTTC.

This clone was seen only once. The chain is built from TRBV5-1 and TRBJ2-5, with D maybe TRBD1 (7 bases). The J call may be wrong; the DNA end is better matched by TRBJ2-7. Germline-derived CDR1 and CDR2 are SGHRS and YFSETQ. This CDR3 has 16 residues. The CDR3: CASSLALRGDSYEQYF. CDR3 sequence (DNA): TGCGCCAGCAGCTTGGCCCTCAGGGGGGACTCCTACGAGCAGTACTTC.

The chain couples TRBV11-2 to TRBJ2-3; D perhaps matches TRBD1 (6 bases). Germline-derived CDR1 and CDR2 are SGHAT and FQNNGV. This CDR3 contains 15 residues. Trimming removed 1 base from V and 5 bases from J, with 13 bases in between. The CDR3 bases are TGTGCCAGCAGCTTAGCGGGTGGGGGCGGAGATACGCAGTATTTT. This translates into CASSLAGGGGDTQYF. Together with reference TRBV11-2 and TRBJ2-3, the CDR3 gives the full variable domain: EAGVAQSPRYKIIEKRQSVAFWCNPISGHATLYWYQQILGQGPKLLIQFQNNGVVDDSQLPKDRFSAERLKGVDSTLKIQPAKLEDSAVYLCASSLAGGGGDTQYFGPGTRLTVL.

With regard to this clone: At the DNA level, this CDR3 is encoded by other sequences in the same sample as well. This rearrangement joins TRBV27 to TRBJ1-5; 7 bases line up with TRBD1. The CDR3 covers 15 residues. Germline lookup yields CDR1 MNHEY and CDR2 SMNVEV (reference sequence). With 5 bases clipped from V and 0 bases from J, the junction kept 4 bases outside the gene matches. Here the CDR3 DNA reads TGTGCCAGCAGTCTGACAGGGTATAGCAATCAGCCCCAGCATTTT. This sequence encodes CASSLTGYSNQPQHF.

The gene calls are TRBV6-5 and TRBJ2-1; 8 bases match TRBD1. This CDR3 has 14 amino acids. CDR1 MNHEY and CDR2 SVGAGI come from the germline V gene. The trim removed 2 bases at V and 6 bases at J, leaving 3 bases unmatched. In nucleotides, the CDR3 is TGTGCCAGCAGTTACCGGACAGGGATCAATGAGCAGTTCTTC. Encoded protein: CASSYRTGINEQFF.

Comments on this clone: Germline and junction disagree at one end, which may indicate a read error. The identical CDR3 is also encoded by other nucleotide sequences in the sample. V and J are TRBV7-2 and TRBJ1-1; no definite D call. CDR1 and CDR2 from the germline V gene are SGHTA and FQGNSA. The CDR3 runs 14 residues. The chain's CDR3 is CASSSVSLNTEAFF. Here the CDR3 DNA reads TGTGCTAGCAGCTCAGTTTCGCTGAACACTGAAGCTTTCTTT.